These 2 T cell receptor beta chains originate from one sample sequenced in a study of technical replicates of blood from a handful of donors. Profiled with immunoSEQ multiplex PCR; TCRdb holds only in-frame clones, not every one. The table has more than 75,000 clones, 85% to 95% seen once. The material sequenced was T cells isolated from PBMCs. These receptors were collected from a human donor in good health.

The chain employs TRBV28 and TRBJ1-2; 8 nucleotides line up with TRBD1. Germline values: CDR1 MDHEN, CDR2 SYDVKM. Trimming cost V 3 bases and J 8 bases; bases outside gene matches: 8. This CDR3 contains 14 residues. The CDR3 DNA follows: TGTGCCAGCAGTTTGCCCCGGACAGGGAACGGCTACACCTTC. It encodes CASSLPRTGNGYTF.

The V gene is TRBV18, the J gene TRBJ2-3, with D perhaps matching TRBD2 (6 bases). Trimming took off 2 bases at V and 4 bases at J, with 13 bases between the two ends. The CDR3 is made up of 15 amino acids. The V gene's germline CDR1 is KGHSH and CDR2 LQKENI. In DNA, the CDR3 is TGTGCCAGCTCACCAGGAGGAGGGGCACCAGATACGCAGTATTTT. Its translation: CASSPGGGAPDTQYF.